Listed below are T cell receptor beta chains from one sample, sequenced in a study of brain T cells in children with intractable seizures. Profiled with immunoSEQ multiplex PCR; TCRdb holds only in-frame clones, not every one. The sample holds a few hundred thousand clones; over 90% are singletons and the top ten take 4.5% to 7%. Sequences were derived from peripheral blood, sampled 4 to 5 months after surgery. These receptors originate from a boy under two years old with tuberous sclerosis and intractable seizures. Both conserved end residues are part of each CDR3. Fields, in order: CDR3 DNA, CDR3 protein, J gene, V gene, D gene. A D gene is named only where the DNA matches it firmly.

TGTGCCAGCAGCTTATACGCCAGGGGAATGAACACTGAAGCTTTCTTT,CASSLYARGMNTEAFF,TRBJ1-1,TRBV11-2,-
TGTGCCAGCAGTGAATCCCCGCCCCAGCATTTT,CASSESPPQHF,TRBJ1-5,TRBV6-1,-
TGCGCCAGCAGCCGGGACAGGGAAGTCAGCGAGCAGTACTTC,CASSRDREVSEQYF,TRBJ2-7,TRBV10-2,TRBD1
TGTGCCAGCAGCTTAGGGGACGGCGATACGCAGTATTTT,CASSLGDGDTQYF,TRBJ2-3,TRBV7-3,-
TGTGCCAGCAGCAACGATCGTCGTATAGCGCGCAGCACAGATACGCAGTATTTT,CASSNDRRIARSTDTQYF,TRBJ2-3,TRBV21-1,-
TGCGCCAGCAGCTGGGGACAGAGAGCTTCACCCCTCCACTTT,CASSWGQRASPLHF,TRBJ1-6,TRBV5-1,TRBD1
TGTGCCAGCAGCTTGTACAGGGTCGGGTCACCCCTCCACTTT,CASSLYRVGSPLHF,TRBJ1-6,TRBV5-6,-
TGTGCCAGCAGCCACGGGGAGACCCAGTACTTC,CASSHGETQYF,TRBJ2-5,TRBV6-5,-
TGTGCCAGCAGCTTAGGGGGGGAGATCACCGGGGAGCTGTTTTTT,CASSLGGEITGELFF,TRBJ2-2,TRBV11-3,-
TGTGCCAGCAGCTTTCGGGGGATTGGCAATCAGCCCCAGCATTTT,CASSFRGIGNQPQHF,TRBJ1-5,TRBV5-6,-
TGTGCCAGCAGCCCGGGGGACAGGGAAAACTATGGCTACACCTTC,CASSPGDRENYGYTF,TRBJ1-2,TRBV7-3,TRBD1
TGTGCCAGCAGCTTGGACAGGGGCACTGAAGCTTTCTTT,CASSLDRGTEAFF,TRBJ1-1,TRBV5-8,TRBD1
TGTGCCAGCAGTTTAGTCCCCCGGCAGGGTACTGAAGCTTTCTTT,CASSLVPRQGTEAFF,TRBJ1-1,TRBV28,-
TGTGCCACCAGCAGAACGACAGGGGCGTCGGATACGCAGTATTTT,CATSRTTGASDTQYF,TRBJ2-3,TRBV15,TRBD1